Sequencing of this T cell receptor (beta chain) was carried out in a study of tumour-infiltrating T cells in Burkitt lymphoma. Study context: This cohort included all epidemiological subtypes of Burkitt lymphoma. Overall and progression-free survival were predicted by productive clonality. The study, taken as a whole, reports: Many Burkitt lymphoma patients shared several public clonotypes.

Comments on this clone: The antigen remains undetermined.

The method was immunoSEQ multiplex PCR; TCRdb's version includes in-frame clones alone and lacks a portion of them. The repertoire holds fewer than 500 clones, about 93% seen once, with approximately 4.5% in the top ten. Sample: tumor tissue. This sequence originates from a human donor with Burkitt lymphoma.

The CDR3 sequence: CASSLDRTNSGANVLTF. CDR3 DNA sequence: TGTGCCAGCAGCCTGGACAGGACGAACTCTGGGGCCAACGTCCTGACTTTC. The chain employs TRBV4-2 and TRBJ2-6; 7 bases align to TRBD1. Per the germline V gene, CDR1 is LGHNA and CDR2 is YNFKEQ. The CDR3 sequence is 17 residues long. V lost 4 bases and J lost 0; bases outside the gene matches: 6.